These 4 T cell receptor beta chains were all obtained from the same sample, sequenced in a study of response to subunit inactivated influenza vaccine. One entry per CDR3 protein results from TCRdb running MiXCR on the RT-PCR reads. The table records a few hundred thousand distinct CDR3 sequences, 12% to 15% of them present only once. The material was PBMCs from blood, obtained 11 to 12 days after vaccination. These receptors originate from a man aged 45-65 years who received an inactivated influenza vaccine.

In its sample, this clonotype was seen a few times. CDR3 loop: CASSHTAAGVYEQYF. In nucleotides, the CDR3 is TGCGCCAGCAGCCACACCGCCGCGGGCGTCTACGAGCAGTACTTC. The chain employs TRBV4-3 and TRBJ2-7; tentatively, D is TRBD2 (5 bases). Germline-derived CDR1 and CDR2 are LGHNA and YSLEER. With 3 bases removed from V and 3 bases from J, the gap between germline ends came to 15 bases. This CDR3 is built from 15 residues.

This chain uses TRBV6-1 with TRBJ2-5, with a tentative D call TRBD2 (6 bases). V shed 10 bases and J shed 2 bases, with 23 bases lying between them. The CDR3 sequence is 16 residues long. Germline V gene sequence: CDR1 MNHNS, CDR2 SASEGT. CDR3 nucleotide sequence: TGTGCCACGATGAAATACGTAGCGGTGCAGCAAGAGACCCAGTACTTC. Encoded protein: CATMKYVAVQQETQYF.

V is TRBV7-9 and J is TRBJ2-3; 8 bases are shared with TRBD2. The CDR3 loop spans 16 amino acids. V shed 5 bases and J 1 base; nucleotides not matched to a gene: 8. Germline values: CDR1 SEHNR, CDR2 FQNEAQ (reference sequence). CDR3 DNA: TGTGCCAGCAGCCTAAACAGCGGGGGACGCACAGATACGCAGTATTTT. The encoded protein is CASSLNSGGRTDTQYF.

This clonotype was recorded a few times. Here the CDR3 DNA reads TGTGCCACCAGCACTGGACAGGGGCTAGACTATGGCTACACCTTC. Protein product: CATSTGQGLDYGYTF. The chain joins TRBV15 to TRBJ1-2; TRBD1 agrees at 9 bases. The V gene's germline CDR1 is LNHNV and CDR2 YYDKDF (reference sequence). The length of the CDR3 is 15 residues. Trimming removed 4 bases from V and 3 bases from J; junction bases left unmatched: 6.